The 27 T cell receptor beta chains below were found in one sample sequenced in a study of tumor-infiltrating lymphocytes in primary liver carcinoma. From roughly 470 ng total RNA, TCR beta cDNA was generated with a primer in the constant region. Amplification in three nested multiplex PCR rounds with slightly modified ARM-PCR gave rise to TCR beta libraries. Use of TRBV1-TRBV30 forward primers with a C-beta reverse primer characterized the first two PCR rounds, which lasted roughly 11 cycles each. TCRdb re-analysed the multiplex PCR reads in MiXCR, keeping a single row per CDR3 protein. The sample shows 180,000 or so distinct CDR3 sequences, 60% of them seen only once. Germline DNA was extracted too, while blood RNA derived from unsorted whole blood. The specimen sequenced was peripheral blood. All receptors derive from a man between 40 and 49 years old with primary liver carcinoma and hepatitis B virus infection.

The rearrangement uses TRBV6-5 and TRBJ2-7, with 8 bases identical to TRBD2. Germline V gene lookup returns CDR1 MNHEY and CDR2 SVGAGI. CDR3 length: 18 amino acids. Losses at the gene ends were 6 bases for V and 0 bases for J; bases not matched to a gene: 16. The CDR3 protein is CASRPPRLAGQYSYEQYF. The CDR3, as DNA: TGTGCCAGCAGGCCACCTCGGCTAGCGGGCCAATACTCCTACGAGCAGTACTTC.

This rearrangement joins TRBV29-1 to TRBJ2-7; 13 positions agree with TRBD2. V lost 6 bases, J lost 2 bases, and 13 bases stayed unmatched. CDR1 and CDR2 from the germline V gene are SQVTM and ANQGSEA. CDR3 length equals 17 residues. The CDR3 DNA sequence: TGCAGCGTCCTGGGACTAGCGGGGAGCCGGGGAGCCTACGAGCAGTACTTC. The encoded protein is CSVLGLAGSRGAYEQYF.

The chain recombines TRBV5-6 with TRBJ2-4, with 7 nucleotides matching TRBD1. Germline V gene lookup returns CDR1 SGHDT and CDR2 YYEEEE. V was pared by 4 bases and J by 3 bases, with 1 base of the junction left unmatched. The CDR3 runs to 13 residues. CDR3 DNA: TGTGCCAGCAGCCGGGACAGCAAAAACATTCAGTACTTC. Translating gives CASSRDSKNIQYF.

The chain carries TRBV4-1 and TRBJ2-7, with 11 bases identical to TRBD2. This CDR3 spans 14 amino acids. Germline loops: CDR1 MGHRA, CDR2 YSYEKL. V trimming: 3 bases; J trimming: 4 bases; junction bases outside the gene matches: 2. The CDR3 DNA is TGCGCCAGCAGCCACCGGACTAGCGGGTACGAGCAGTACTTC. Translating it yields CASSHRTSGYEQYF.

Note on this clonotype: Compared with germline, one end of the junction differs, possibly owing to a read error. The CDR3 DNA is TGTGCCAGCAGCTTAGGGGCCACAGATACGCAGTTTTTT. Translation: CASSLGATDTQFF. This chain uses TRBV7-9 with TRBJ2-3; D is unresolved. The CDR3 has 13 amino acids. Per the germline V gene, CDR1 is SEHNR and CDR2 is FQNEAQ (reference sequence).

The rearrangement joins TRBV6-1 to TRBJ1-1, with TRBD1 matching over 8 bases. Per the germline V gene, CDR1 is MNHNS and CDR2 is SASEGT. The CDR3 runs to 12 residues. The V and J ends lost 9 bases and 3 bases, in that order; junction bases with no gene match: 3. The CDR3 region is CASAGGDTEAFF. CDR3 nucleotide sequence: TGTGCCAGTGCAGGGGGCGACACTGAAGCTTTCTTT.

Details on this clonotype: It may be a read error: a sequence one base away is much more abundant. V gene TRBV11-2 combines with J gene TRBJ2-7; no definite D call. Per germline, CDR1 SGHAT and CDR2 FQNNGV. The V end was cut by 0 bases, the J end by 5 bases, with 14 bases between. The CDR3 is 15 residues long. CDR3 amino acids: CASSLDLGGHNEQYF. CDR3 DNA sequence: TGTGCCAGCAGCTTAGATCTGGGCGGCCACAACGAGCAGTACTTC.

Worth noting for this clonotype: A much larger clone lies one base from this, so it may be a read error. The V gene is TRBV4-2, the J gene TRBJ2-6, with TRBD2 identical over 9 bases. CDR1 and CDR2 from the germline V gene are LGHNA and YNFKEQ. The CDR3 has 18 residues. The DNA of the CDR3 is TGTGCCAACAGCCAAGTCCTACAGCGGGGGGTTGGGGCCAACGTCCTGACTTTC. Translating it yields CANSQVLQRGVGANVLTF.

The chain employs TRBV29-1 and TRBJ2-7; the D is unclear. CDR1 and CDR2 from the germline V gene are SQVTM and ANQGSEA. The CDR3 has 12 amino acids. CDR3 DNA: TGCAGCGTTGAGGCCTCGGTGGACGAGCAGTACGTT. It encodes CSVEASVDEQYV.

This clonotype was seen a handful of times. The chain employs TRBV4-1 and TRBJ2-7; D is unresolved. Germline CDR1 and CDR2: MGHRA and YSYEKL. V was pared by 4 bases and J by 3 bases, with 13 bases between. The CDR3 extends over 14 amino acids. CDR3 region: CASSPTAQGYEQYF. The CDR3, as DNA: TGCGCCAGCAGCCCGACGGCACAAGGCTACGAGCAGTACTTC.

This clonotype appeared many times. This chain connects TRBV11-2 to TRBJ2-5; D remains unclear. This CDR3 is built from 15 residues. The ends were cut back, 1 base at V and 1 base at J, with 10 bases in the middle. Germline V CDR1 and CDR2: SGHAT, FQNNGV. CDR3 protein: CASSLAPSRQETQYF. CDR3 nucleotides: TGTGCCAGCAGCTTAGCCCCCTCCCGCCAAGAGACCCAGTACTTC.

The table lists this clonotype with a few counts. The chain has TRBV6-1 and TRBJ2-7, with unresolved D. Germline values: CDR1 MNHNS, CDR2 SASEGT. The CDR3 covers 13 residues. Trimming took 8 bases from V and 1 from J, leaving 12 bases between them. The CDR3 DNA reads TGTGCCAGCCAAGGAACAATGTCCTACGAGCAGTACTTC. Protein: CASQGTMSYEQYF.

As for this clonotype: With a much larger clone just one base away, this may be a read error. The chain employs TRBV29-1 and TRBJ2-4; 10 positions agree with TRBD1. The CDR3 consists of 13 residues. V trimming: 8 bases; J trimming: 4 bases; junction bases outside the gene matches: 5. Germline CDR1 and CDR2: SQVTM and ANQGSEA. The CDR3 nucleotides read TGCAGCATCTTGGACAGGGGGAAAAACATTCAGTACTTC. This translates into CSILDRGKNIQYF.

This clonotype came up many times. V gene TRBV4-1 combines with J gene TRBJ2-7; TRBD1 agrees at 10 bases. Germline CDR1 MGHRA, CDR2 YSYEKL. The ends lost 4 bases at V and 3 bases at J; junction bases unmatched: 6. The CDR3 extends over 15 amino acids. The chain's CDR3 is CASSPLGTGVYEQYF. Written as DNA, the CDR3 is TGCGCCAGCAGCCCCCTGGGGACAGGGGTCTACGAGCAGTACTTC.

The chain combines TRBV6-5 with TRBJ2-3, with a possible D match to TRBD2 (6 bases). The V end was cut by 6 bases, the J end by 6 bases, with 19 bases between. The germline gives CDR1 MNHEY, CDR2 SVGAGI. The CDR3 runs 15 residues. The DNA for the CDR3 is TGTGCCAGCAGCGAAATAACGGGAGCGTCTGATACGCAGTATTTT. Its protein product is CASSEITGASDTQYF.

Here the CDR3 DNA reads TGTGCCAGCAGTGAAGCTTCGGGAGGGGAAGGGAACACTGAAGCTTTCTTT. Its protein product is CASSEASGGEGNTEAFF. The genes are TRBV6-1 and TRBJ1-1; D might be TRBD1 (5 bases). The V and J ends lost 0 bases and 1 base respectively, with 15 bases between them. The CDR3 contains 17 residues. Germline values: CDR1 MNHNS, CDR2 SASEGT.

Concerning this clonotype itself: At one end the junction does not follow the germline gene, possibly because of a read error. The rearrangement links TRBV5-4 to TRBJ2-3, with TRBD1 identical over 8 bases. The germline V gene encodes CDR1 SGHNT and CDR2 YYREEE (reference sequence). This CDR3 is built from 13 residues. In DNA, the CDR3 is TGTGCCAGCAGGCAGACAGGGGCAGATACGCGGTATTTT. Amino acid sequence: CASRQTGADTRYF. The whole variable domain, remainder taken from reference TRBV5-4 and TRBJ2-3, is ETGVTQSPTHLIKTRGQQVTLRCSSQSGHNTVSWYQQALGQGPQFIFQYYREEENGRGNFPPRFSGLQFPNYSSELNVNALELDDSALYLCASRQTGADTRYFGPGTRLTVL.

As concerns this clonotype: One end of the junction does not line up with germline, which may come from a read error. V and J are TRBV6-5 and TRBJ1-5; TRBD1 might be the D (5 bases). Germline V gene sequence: CDR1 MNHEY, CDR2 SVGAGI. The CDR3 loop spans 13 amino acids. The CDR3 protein is CASRSGEAQPQHF. The CDR3 nucleotides read TGTGCGAGCAGGTCGGGGGAGGCTCAGCCCCAGCATTTT.

Details on this clonotype: One junction end does not reproduce the germline sequence, and a read error may be involved. The chain couples TRBV11-1 to TRBJ2-2, with a weak D call TRBD2 (5 bases). Per the germline V gene, CDR1 is SGHAT and CDR2 is FQDESV (reference sequence). This CDR3 region has 14 residues. In nucleotides, the CDR3 is TGCGCCAGCAGCTTAGAACGGGGAACCGGGGAGCCGTTTTTT. It encodes CASSLERGTGEPFF.

About this clonotype: The junction and the germline gene differ at one end; a read error may be behind it. V is TRBV11-2 and J is TRBJ2-1; 8 bases line up with TRBD2. The CDR3 totals 18 residues. Germline CDR1 reads SGHAT; CDR2 reads FQNNGV. CDR3 sequence: CASSLIPSGLIFYNEQFF. Here the CDR3 DNA reads TGCGCCAGCAGCTTAATCCCTAGCGGGCTCATCTTCTACAATGAGCAGTTCTTC.

The chain has TRBV28 and TRBJ2-7, with D possibly matching TRBD2 (7 bases). In germline, CDR1 is MDHEN, CDR2 SYDVKM. The CDR3 is made up of 15 amino acids. In DNA, the CDR3 is TGTGCTCACAAAGGAGGGGGGGAACCATACTACGAGCAGTACTTC. Its protein product is CAHKGGGEPYYEQYF.

This clonotype appeared a single time. The chain uses TRBV5-5 and TRBJ2-3; maybe TRBD1 (6 bases). From germline, CDR1 is SGHKS and CDR2 YYEKEE (reference sequence). Trimming shortened V by 3 bases and J by 3 bases, and 17 bases separated the two germline ends. The CDR3 has 16 residues. The CDR3 here is CASSYGRGFVTDTQYF. CDR3 DNA: TGTGCCAGCAGCTACGGCAGGGGCTTTGTAACAGATACGCAGTATTTT.

This chain links TRBV4-2 with TRBJ2-1; D remains ambiguous. Germline V gene sequence: CDR1 LGHNA, CDR2 YNFKEQ. With 3 bases removed from V and 5 bases from J, the gap between germline ends came to 14 bases. This CDR3 spans 15 amino acids. In nucleotides, the CDR3 is TGTGCCAGCAGCCACTACGCAGGCATACACAATGAGCAGTTCTTC. Residues: CASSHYAGIHNEQFF.

The sample holds a few counts of this clonotype. The J gene is TRBJ2-7, the V gene TRBV30; 8 bases are shared with TRBD2. The CDR3 is 16 residues long. Losses at the gene ends were 1 base for V and 2 bases for J; bases not matched to a gene: 10. Germline V gene lookup returns CDR1 GTSNPN and CDR2 SVGIG (reference sequence). DNA for the CDR3: TGTGCCTGGAGTGGAGTCGGAGCGGGAGACGCCTACGAGCAGTACTTC. Its protein product is CAWSGVGAGDAYEQYF.

For this clonotype: One end of the junction varies from germline; a read error may be responsible. V is TRBV6-6 and J is TRBJ2-7; 8 nucleotides line up with TRBD1. The length of the CDR3 is 14 residues. Germline V gene data show CDR1 as MNHNY and CDR2 as SVGAGI (reference sequence). The CDR3 loop is CASSSRQGPHEQYF. CDR3 DNA sequence: TGTGCCAGTAGTTCCCGACAGGGGCCCCACGAGCAGTACTTC.

The table lists this clonotype with many counts. The rearrangement links TRBV7-8 to TRBJ1-1, with D uncertain. There are 13 residues in the CDR3. The germline CDR1 and CDR2 sequences are SGHVS and FQNEAQ. V lost 1 base and J 1 base, leaving 4 bases between the germline ends. CDR3 loop: CASSLDSNTEAFF. Written as DNA, the CDR3 is TGTGCCAGCAGCTTAGACTCGAACACTGAAGCTTTCTTT. Combining the CDR3 with reference TRBV7-8 and TRBJ1-1 gives the whole variable domain GAGVSQSPRYKVAKRGQDVALRCDPISGHVSLFWYQQALGQGPEFLTYFQNEAQLDKSGLPSDRFFAERPEGSVSTLKIQRTQQEDSAVYLCASSLDSNTEAFFGQGTRLTVV.

There are a few counts of this clonotype. The chain has TRBV5-1 and TRBJ1-4; D gene uncertain. The germline V and J ends were trimmed by 4 bases and 0 bases, with 10 bases remaining between them. This CDR3 is 15 amino acids long. The germline CDR1 and CDR2 sequences are SGHRS and YFSETQ. In DNA form, the CDR3 reads TGCGCCAGCAGCCCGGGGAGTGCAACTAATGAAAAACTGTTTTTT. Translated, it gives CASSPGSATNEKLFF.